This T cell receptor beta chain originates from a study of T cell changes during pregnancy in multiple sclerosis. This table comes from immunoSEQ multiplex PCR, and its TCRdb copy is limited to in-frame clones, with some not included. The data show over 50,000 clones, with 93% seen just once and about 1.9% held by the top ten. The material sequenced was peripheral blood, taken in the second trimester of pregnancy. The origin of this receptor is a female donor with multiple sclerosis, enrolled in a pregnancy study.

CDR3 coding DNA: TGTGCCAGCAGCTTAGTGGACAGGTACAATGAGCAGTTCTTC. Protein: CASSLVDRYNEQFF. This chain connects TRBV7-9 to TRBJ2-1, with 7 bases that match TRBD1. With 1 base clipped from V and 4 bases from J, the junction kept 1 base outside the gene matches. Germline loops: CDR1 SEHNR, CDR2 FQNEAQ (reference sequence). The CDR3 covers 14 residues. The full variable domain, with the rest looked up from reference TRBV7-9 and TRBJ2-1, is DTGVSQNPRHKITKRGQNVTFRCDPISEHNRLYWYRQTLGQGPEFLTYFQNEAQLEKSRLLSDRFSAERPKGSFSTLEIQRTEQGDSAMYLCASSLVDRYNEQFFGPGTRLTVL.